This T cell receptor (beta chain) originates from a study of metastatic and nonmetastatic thyroid tumors. About the research overall: Thyroid patients, malignant and benign, had repertoires compared across blood and tumor or nodule tissue. Study outcomes and limitations: TCR beta diversity was reportedly significantly higher in malignant thyroid tumors than benign nodules, in blood and tumor.

Methods used by the authors: Researchers built a distant-metastasis classifier for papillary thyroid cancer that drew on CDR3 differences across clinicopathological groups. Through MiXCR, TCRdb re-clonotyped the PCR reads. Here the V and J calls rest on TCRdb's processing, not on the authors' analysis. The sample lists 45,000 to 65,000 clones, 17% occurring once. This clone appeared many times. What it binds is not known. The CDR3 loop spans 15 amino acids. J lost 11 bases, V lost 6 bases, and 15 bases had no gene match. CDR1 is MNHNS and CDR2 is SASEGT in the germline V gene. All patients reached thyroid surgery having received no treatment beforehand.

Sequenced sample: blood. The receptor's source is a female donor with papillary thyroid cancer or a benign thyroid nodule (not recorded which). Some clones in this sample may be carry-over from other donors' samples. The chain recombines TRBV6-1 with TRBJ1-5; 8 bases are a match to TRBD1. CDR3 residues: CASSDLGQEGGAQHF. As DNA, the CDR3 is TGTGCCAGCAGCGACCTGGGACAGGAGGGGGGGGCCCAGCATTTT.